The 12 T cell receptor beta chains given below trace back to one sample, sequenced in a study of shared clonotypes between healthy human individuals. Sequenced by immunoSEQ multiplex PCR; TCRdb stores in-frame clones only, minus some. The sample lists hundreds of thousands of clones; approximately 96% were seen once. Terminally differentiated effector memory CD45RA+ cells were left out of the naive CD8 fraction, which was CD45RO-negative and positively selected for CCR7. The sequenced material came from naive CD8+ T cells sorted from blood. These receptor sequences come from a young woman in good health.

This chain's CDR3 is CASNGLAGGPDEQYF. For the CDR3, the DNA is TGTGCCAGCAATGGACTAGCGGGAGGGCCAGACGAGCAGTACTTC. The gene calls are TRBV2 and TRBJ2-7, with 15 bases that match TRBD2. CDR1 is SNHLY and CDR2 is FYNNEI in the germline V gene. The length of the CDR3 is 15 residues. V trimming: 7 bases; J trimming: 5 bases; junction bases outside the gene matches: 6.

This sequence joins TRBV5-5 and TRBJ2-3; TRBD1 matches 8 bases. V was clipped by 1 base and J by 4 bases; unmatched bases: 8. The CDR3 contains 16 residues. CDR1 and CDR2 from the germline V gene are SGHKS and YYEKEE (reference sequence). As DNA, the CDR3 is TGTGCCAGCAGCTTGCCGGACAGGGTAGTTCCAGATACGCAGTATTTT. It encodes CASSLPDRVVPDTQYF.

The chain links TRBV27 to TRBJ2-1; 11 nucleotides agree with TRBD2. Per germline, CDR1 MNHEY and CDR2 SMNVEV (reference sequence). Trimming cost V 5 bases and J 9 bases; bases outside gene matches: 6. The CDR3 extends over 14 amino acids. The CDR3 coding sequence is TGTGCCAGCAGTCTTACTAGCGGGAGAATTGAGCAGTTCTTC. Its protein product is CASSLTSGRIEQFF.

Note on this clone: Other DNA sequences of this sample code for an identical CDR3. The CDR3 protein is CASSSQETQYF. The CDR3 DNA reads as TGTGCCAGCAGCTCCCAAGAGACCCAGTACTTC. V and J are TRBV5-4 and TRBJ2-5; D remains ambiguous. Trimming pared 3 bases from V and 1 base from J, leaving 1 base between. Germline loops: CDR1 SGHNT, CDR2 YYREEE (reference sequence). This CDR3 spans 11 amino acids.

Details on this clone: This same CDR3 is encoded by further DNA sequences in the sample. The chain recombines TRBV9 with TRBJ2-1; D is uncertain. The length of the CDR3 is 14 residues. The V gene lost 0 bases and the J gene lost 0 bases, with 4 bases spanning the gap. Germline V gene data show CDR1 as SGDLS and CDR2 as YYNGEE. The DNA of the CDR3 is TGTGCCAGCAGCGTAGACAGCTCCTACAATGAGCAGTTCTTC. Translated, it gives CASSVDSSYNEQFF.

The rearrangement uses TRBV4-1 and TRBJ2-5, with a weak D call TRBD1 (6 bases). Germline V CDR1 and CDR2: MGHRA, YSYEKL. The CDR3 totals 14 residues. Trimming shortened V by 4 bases and J by 3 bases, and 12 bases separated the two germline ends. The CDR3, as DNA: TGCGCCAGCAGCCCCGGGCAGGGGAAAGAGACCCAGTACTTC. Amino acids: CASSPGQGKETQYF.

V and J are TRBV9 and TRBJ1-1; maybe TRBD1 (5 bases). Deletions cut 9 bases from V and 2 bases from J, with 17 bases between. Germline CDR1 reads SGDLS; CDR2 reads YYNGEE. This CDR3 spans 14 amino acids. The CDR3 bases are TGTGCCACCCAGGCCCTGGGACCAAACACTGAAGCTTTCTTT. This gives the protein CATQALGPNTEAFF.

The rearrangement uses TRBV19 and TRBJ2-7; TRBD1 or TRBD2 may be the D gene (5 bases each). V was shortened by 3 bases and J by 7 bases, with 16 bases between the two germline ends. Germline V gives CDR1 LNHDA, CDR2 SQIVND (reference sequence). This CDR3 has 14 amino acids. The CDR3 region is CASSIQGTSGEQYF. The CDR3 DNA reads as TGTGCCAGTAGTATCCAGGGTACCTCGGGGGAGCAGTACTTC.

The chain employs TRBV28 and TRBJ2-1; D gene uncertain. Trimming took 2 bases from V and 0 from J, leaving 8 bases between them. The germline V gene has CDR1 MDHEN and CDR2 SYDVKM. The CDR3 loop spans 15 amino acids. This CDR3 is CASSLGLGSYNEQFF. CDR3 DNA sequence: TGTGCCAGCAGTTTAGGGTTGGGCTCCTACAATGAGCAGTTCTTC. The variable domain in full, completed from reference TRBV28 and TRBJ2-1, reads DVKVTQSSRYLVKRTGEKVFLECVQDMDHENMFWYRQDPGLGLRLIYFSYDVKMKEKGDIPEGYSVSREKKERFSLILESASTNQTSMYLCASSLGLGSYNEQFFGPGTRLTVL.

This clone was seen only once. The chain recombines TRBV28 with TRBJ1-2; TRBD1 matches 8 bases. Looked up from germline, CDR1 is MDHEN and CDR2 is SYDVKM. The CDR3 covers 17 residues. V shed 4 bases, J shed 5 bases, and the junction held 15 bases outside the gene matches. CDR3 DNA sequence: TGTGCCAGCAGTTGGCTCGTTGGACAGGGAGTGTGGTATGGCTACACCTTC. This sequence encodes CASSWLVGQGVWYGYTF.

This chain uses TRBV10-1 with TRBJ2-1, with 7 bases fitting TRBD1. V lost 8 bases to trimming and J lost 6 bases; unmatched junction nucleotides: 4. The CDR3 covers 12 residues. Germline V gene data show CDR1 as WNHNN and CDR2 as SYGVQD (reference sequence). The CDR3 coding sequence is TGCGCCAGCGGGGACAGACCCAATGAGCAGTTCTTC. This codes for CASGDRPNEQFF.

The chain employs TRBV4-1 and TRBJ2-3; maybe TRBD1 (5 bases). This CDR3 region has 16 residues. V was trimmed by 2 bases and J by 2 bases, leaving 14 bases between them. Germline V gene sequence: CDR1 MGHRA, CDR2 YSYEKL. Here the CDR3 DNA reads TGCGCCAGCAGCCAACCAACAGGCTTTGACACAGATACGCAGTATTTT. This sequence encodes CASSQPTGFDTDTQYF.